This TCR beta chain was identified in a study of circulating and synovial CD4+ cells in juvenile arthritis. Study results and caveats: Vbeta family usage analysis did not detect the pathogenic-like versus bulk difference. Circulating pathogenic-like lymphocytes shared a substantially higher fraction of CDR3 sequences with synovium than bulk blood. CPL and bulk CD4 samples differed at least tenfold in T cell genomes. Diversity here was lower than in bulk blood CD4 cells.

Trimming cost V 10 bases and J 7 bases, with 22 bases left between them. Per germline, CDR1 MNHNS and CDR2 SASEGT. The CDR3 totals 14 residues. Generated by immunoSEQ multiplex PCR, the TCRdb table keeps only in-frame clones and is missing some. The sample lists 35,000 or so clones, 90% to 95% occurring once. Remarks on this clone: Antigen specificity is unknown.

The specimen was CD4+ T cells from blood. The chain joins TRBV6-1 to TRBJ2-5; maybe TRBD2 (8 bases). This sequence was found in a human donor with juvenile idiopathic arthritis. The CDR3 is CAIGERGHRGTQYF. CDR3 in DNA: TGTGCCATCGGAGAGCGGGGGCACAGGGGGACCCAGTACTTC.